This T cell receptor beta chain was captured by sequencing in a study of shared clonotypes between healthy human individuals. Sequencing was performed with immunoSEQ multiplex PCR; in TCRdb, only in-frame clones are kept and a portion is missing. The sample holds about 2,100,000 clones, about 92% seen once. The naive CD8 population came from CD45RO-negative cells selected for CCR7, without terminally differentiated effector memory CD45RA+ cells. The CDR3 spans 16 residues. The germline CDR1 and CDR2 sequences are SGDLS and YYNGEE. The V gene end was trimmed by 6 bases and the J gene end by 3 bases; junction bases not matched to a gene: 9.

The TCR sequence derives from a man aged 18 to 30 in good health. Some clones in this sample may be carry-over from other donors' samples. The sample consisted of naive CD8+ T cells from PBMCs. This chain joins TRBV9 and TRBJ2-3; 11 positions agree with TRBD2. This chain's CDR3 is CASNNVAGGPTDTQYF. The CDR3 DNA sequence: TGTGCCAGCAACAACGTAGCGGGAGGGCCAACAGATACGCAGTATTTT.